A selection of T cell receptor beta chains follows, all from one sample in a study of naive and memory T cell subsets. One entry per CDR3 protein, called by TCRdb with MiXCR from the 5' RACE reads. The sample holds roughly 60,000 distinct CDR3 sequences, around 8% seen once. The receptors stem from a female donor in good health. The CDR3 runs from the conserved cysteine through the conserved F or W. Each record gives: clone size, V gene, D gene, CDR3 length, J gene, CDR3 DNA, CDR3 protein. A D gene is named only where the DNA matches it firmly. Expanded clones get a size class; other rows say once, few or many, or leave the size out.

>many|TRBV7-2|TRBD1|14|TRBJ1-2
TGTGCCAGCAGCTTAGGCAGGGGGAACTATGGCTACACCTTC
CASSLGRGNYGYTF
>few|TRBV5-4|-|16|TRBJ1-1
TGTGCCAGCAGCTTGGAGATTGGGGGGAGAGTCACTGAAGCTTTCTTT
CASSLEIGGRVTEAFF
>many|TRBV15|-|16|TRBJ1-6
TGTGCCACCAGCAGAGATGCCGGCATATCGAATTCACCCCTCCACTTT
CATSRDAGISNSPLHF
>few|TRBV5-6|TRBD2|14|TRBJ2-3
TGTGCCAGCAGCTTGGTGTTAGCGGGGGATACGCAGTATTTT
CASSLVLAGDTQYF
>-|TRBV18|-|11|TRBJ2-5
TGTGCCAGCAATTACCGCGAGACCCAGTACTTC
CASNYRETQYF
>few|TRBV7-9|TRBD1|14|TRBJ2-7
TGTGCCAGCAGCTTACGGGGACAGGGGGCCGAGCAGTACTTC
CASSLRGQGAEQYF
>many|TRBV5-1|-|14|TRBJ1-4
TGCGCCAGCAGCCCGGGACATCTAAATGAAAAACTGTTTTTT
CASSPGHLNEKLFF
>-|TRBV12-3/TRBV12-4|-|12|TRBJ1-1
TGTGCCAGCAGTCCTGCGGTGGGAAAAGCTTTCTTT
CASSPAVGKAFF
>-|TRBV20-1|-|13|TRBJ1-2
TGCAGTGCTAGAGGCGGAACCTACTATGGCTACACCTTC
CSARGGTYYGYTF
>few|TRBV28|TRBD1|17|TRBJ2-3
TGTGCCAGCAGTTTGTTGGGACAGGGGGGGGGCACAGATACGCAGTATTTT
CASSLLGQGGGTDTQYF
>many|TRBV7-9|-|14|TRBJ1-2
TGTGCCAGCAGCCGAGGGGACGGCGACTATGGCTACACCTTC
CASSRGDGDYGYTF
>many|TRBV20-1|-|15|TRBJ2-7
TGCAGTGCTAGAGAGACAAGCGGTCTTCACTACGAGCAGTACTTC
CSARETSGLHYEQYF
>-|TRBV2|TRBD1|18|TRBJ1-1
TGTGCCAGCAGTCGGACCGGGGGGACAGGGGGCGCGGGTACTGAAGCTTTCTTT
CASSRTGGTGGAGTEAFF
>many|TRBV6-5|-|15|TRBJ1-5
TGTGCCAGCAGTTACTCAATAGGGCTCAATCAGCCCCAGCATTTT
CASSYSIGLNQPQHF
>-|TRBV28|TRBD2|14|TRBJ2-7
TGTGCCAGCAGATTGGAGGGAGGGCGGTACGAGCAGTACTTC
CASRLEGGRYEQYF
>many|TRBV4-1|TRBD1|15|TRBJ1-2
TGCGCCAGCAGCCAAGATACCTCGACAGGGTATGGCTACACCTTC
CASSQDTSTGYGYTF
>-|TRBV20-1|TRBD1|13|TRBJ2-7
TGCAGTGCCCCGGACAGGGAGGTAGACGAGCAGTACTTC
CSAPDREVDEQYF
>-|TRBV29-1|-|13|TRBJ2-1
TGCAGCGTTTGCCGGAGCTCCTACAATGAGCAGTTCTTC
CSVCRSSYNEQFF
>few|TRBV11-1|TRBD1|14|TRBJ1-1
TGTGCCAGCAGCTTGTCAGGGGGAGGAACTGAAGCTTTCTTT
CASSLSGGGTEAFF
>many|TRBV29-1|-|11|TRBJ2-7
TGCAGCGTTGATACAGGGCCGGAGCAGTACTTC
CSVDTGPEQYF
>few|TRBV7-2|-|14|TRBJ2-2
TGTGCCAGCCGGGGGGCGGATAACACCGGGGAGCTGTTTTTT
CASRGADNTGELFF
>-|TRBV4-2|TRBD2|15|TRBJ2-3
TGTGCCAGCAGCCACTATAGCGGGGGGGCAGATACGCAGTATTTT
CASSHYSGGADTQYF
>many|TRBV29-1|TRBD1|13|TRBJ2-7
TGCAGCGTTTGGGGACAGAACCTCTACGAGCAGTACTTC
CSVWGQNLYEQYF
>many|TRBV28|TRBD2|20|TRBJ2-1
TGTGCCAGCAGTTTTTTCTCTGGTAGTGGCGGGAGTAGGACCTACAATGAGCAGTTCTTC
CASSFFSGSGGSRTYNEQFF
>few|TRBV30|TRBD2|16|TRBJ2-1
TGTGCCTGGGAAACAGGCGGGACTAGCGGTTACAATGAGCAGTTCTTC
CAWETGGTSGYNEQFF
>many|TRBV29-1|-|15|TRBJ2-7
TGCAGCGTTGAGTACCGGAAAGGCAGATCCTACGAGCAGTACTTC
CSVEYRKGRSYEQYF
>few|TRBV7-9|-|14|TRBJ2-7
TGTGCCAGCAGCTTGAGCGGTTCCACCTACGAGCAGTACTTC
CASSLSGSTYEQYF
>many|TRBV7-9|-|16|TRBJ1-3
TGTGCCAGCAGCGTAACAGAGACCTCCTCTGGAAACACCATATATTTT
CASSVTETSSGNTIYF
>few|TRBV12-3/TRBV12-4|TRBD1|15|TRBJ1-1
TGTGCCAGCAGCACAGGGGGCCCAATGAACACTGAAGCTTTCTTT
CASSTGGPMNTEAFF
>-|TRBV3-1|-|12|TRBJ2-1
TGTGCCAGCAGCCTAAGCCCGGGACCCCAGTTCTTC
CASSLSPGPQFF
>-|TRBV11-2|TRBD1|17|TRBJ2-3
TGTGCCAGCAGCTTAGTACGGTCGACAGGGTGGACAGATACGCAGTATTTT
CASSLVRSTGWTDTQYF
>-|TRBV30|TRBD1|14|TRBJ2-3
TGTGCCTGGAGTGAAGGACAGGGCACAGATACGCAGTATTTT
CAWSEGQGTDTQYF
>many|TRBV2|-|19|TRBJ2-7
TGTGCCAGCAGAGCCCCCGGACTGATCAAAACCAGGAGCTCCTACGAGCAGTACTTC
CASRAPGLIKTRSSYEQYF
>many|TRBV28|TRBD1|17|TRBJ2-5
TGTGCCAGCAGTTTTTCACCGGGACAGGGGGCCCAAGAGACCCAGTACTTC
CASSFSPGQGAQETQYF
>many|TRBV29-1|TRBD2|13|TRBJ2-3
TGCAGCGGGACAAGCGGGATCACAGATACGCAGTATTTT
CSGTSGITDTQYF
>-|TRBV11-3|-|14|TRBJ2-2
TGTGCCAGCAGCTCTAACCCTAGCACCGGGGAGCTGTTTTTT
CASSSNPSTGELFF